The present T cell receptor beta chain was sequenced within a study of T cell repertoires and Cas9 in healthy adults. Here immunoSEQ multiplex PCR was the method, and the copy in TCRdb shows in-frame clones only, minus some. Among more than 13,000 clones listed, 75% to 90% were seen once. With 5 bases clipped from V and 7 bases from J, the junction kept 7 bases outside the gene matches. CDR1 MNHNY and CDR2 SVGAGI come from the germline V gene (reference sequence). The CDR3 runs to 14 residues. The chain recombines TRBV6-6 with TRBJ2-7, with 11 bases fitting TRBD2. The sequence was obtained from a human donor in good health. The sequenced sample was Tregs (CD4+, CD25+, CD127-, CD137-, CD154-) from PBMCs; culture status not recorded. CDR3 loop: CASSQGTSGREQYF. The CDR3 region has the DNA TGTGCCAGCAGTCAAGGGACTAGCGGAAGGGAGCAGTACTTC.